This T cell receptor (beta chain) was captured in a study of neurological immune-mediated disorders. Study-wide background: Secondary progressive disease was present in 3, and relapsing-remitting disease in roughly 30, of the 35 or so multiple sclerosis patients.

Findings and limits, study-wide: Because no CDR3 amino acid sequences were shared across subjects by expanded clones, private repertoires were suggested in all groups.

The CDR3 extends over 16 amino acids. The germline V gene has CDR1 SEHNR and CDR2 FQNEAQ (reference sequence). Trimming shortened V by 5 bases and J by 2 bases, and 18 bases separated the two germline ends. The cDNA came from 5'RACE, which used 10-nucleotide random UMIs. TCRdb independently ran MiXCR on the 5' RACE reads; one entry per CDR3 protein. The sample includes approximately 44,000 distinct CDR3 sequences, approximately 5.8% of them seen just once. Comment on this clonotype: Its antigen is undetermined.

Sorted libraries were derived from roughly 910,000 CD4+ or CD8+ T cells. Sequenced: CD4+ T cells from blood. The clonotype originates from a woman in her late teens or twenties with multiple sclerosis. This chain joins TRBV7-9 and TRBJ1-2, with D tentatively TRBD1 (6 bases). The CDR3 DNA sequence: TGTGCCAGCAGCGACGGGACATCGGGGCTCAACTATGGCTACACCTTC. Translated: CASSDGTSGLNYGYTF. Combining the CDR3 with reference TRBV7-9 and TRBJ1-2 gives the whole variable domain DTGVSQNPRHKITKRGQNVTFRCDPISEHNRLYWYRQTLGQGPEFLTYFQNEAQLEKSRLLSDRFSAERPKGSFSTLEIQRTEQGDSAMYLCASSDGTSGLNYGYTFGSGTRLTVV.